These 8 T cell receptor beta chains originate from one sample sequenced in a study of Ad26.COV2.S vaccination and SARS-CoV-2 variants. Generated by immunoSEQ multiplex PCR, the TCRdb table keeps only in-frame clones and is missing some. Among fewer than 400,000 clones listed, around 91% were seen once. Treatment defined: 19 received Ad26.COV2.S at low or high dose, single or two shots; roughly five received placebo; per-sample allocation not given. Sampling happened 63 days after the first vaccine or placebo injection. This specimen was peripheral blood, taken in a trial of Ad26.COV2.S vaccine versus placebo. These receptors were collected from a person aged 18-65 years who received the Ad26.COV2.S COVID-19 vaccine or a placebo.

The chain couples TRBV10-1 to TRBJ2-2; D is perhaps TRBD1 (6 bases). V was pared by 8 bases and J by 6 bases, with 19 bases between. This CDR3 spans 15 amino acids. The germline V gene has CDR1 WNHNN and CDR2 SYGVQD (reference sequence). The DNA for the CDR3 is TGCGCCAGCTCGATTACAGGGTTAGGCGCCGGGGAGCTGTTTTTT. Protein: CASSITGLGAGELFF.

The table lists this clone with a few counts. The rearrangement links TRBV19 to TRBJ1-5; D is uncertain. V was pared by 10 bases and J by 6 bases, with 16 bases between. In germline, CDR1 is LNHDA, CDR2 SQIVND (reference sequence). There are 13 residues in the CDR3. In DNA form, the CDR3 reads TGTGCCACCCGGACGGTAGCGGGTCAGCCCCAGCATTTT. Amino acid sequence: CATRTVAGQPQHF.

This chain links TRBV19 with TRBJ1-1, with D possibly matching TRBD1 (6 bases). CDR1 LNHDA and CDR2 SQIVND come from the germline V gene (reference sequence). The CDR3 has 14 amino acids. V lost 7 bases to trimming and J lost 3 bases, with 15 bases between them. In DNA, the CDR3 is TGTGCCAGTACCCAGGACAGTCCGGACACTGAAGCTTTCTTT. Translating it yields CASTQDSPDTEAFF. Complete variable domain (other parts from reference TRBV19 and TRBJ1-1): DGGITQSPKYLFRKEGQNVTLSCEQNLNHDAMYWYRQDPGQGLRLIYYSQIVNDFQKGDIAEGYSVSREKKESFPLTVTSAQKNPTAFYLCASTQDSPDTEAFFGQGTRLTVV.

The chain's CDR3 is CASRPGTHHEKLFF. CDR3 sequence (DNA): TGTGCCAGCAGACCGGGGACCCACCATGAAAAACTGTTTTTT. The rearrangement uses TRBV28 and TRBJ1-4; TRBD1 is a possible D gene (5 bases). Trimming removed 6 bases at V and 6 bases at J, with 14 bases between. Germline CDR1 reads MDHEN; CDR2 reads SYDVKM. This CDR3 contains 14 residues.

The chain couples TRBV7-9 to TRBJ2-4; D unresolved. This CDR3 has 15 amino acids. The V gene lost 5 bases and the J gene lost 0 bases, with 11 bases spanning the gap. The V gene's germline CDR1 is SEHNR and CDR2 FQNEAQ (reference sequence). In DNA form, the CDR3 reads TGTGCCAGCAGCCCCAGAGACCTAGCCAAAAACATTCAGTACTTC. It encodes CASSPRDLAKNIQYF. Variable domain in full (rest from reference TRBV7-9 and TRBJ2-4): DTGVSQNPRHKITKRGQNVTFRCDPISEHNRLYWYRQTLGQGPEFLTYFQNEAQLEKSRLLSDRFSAERPKGSFSTLEIQRTEQGDSAMYLCASSPRDLAKNIQYFGAGTRLSVL.

There are many counts of this clone. The V call is TRBV24-1, the J call TRBJ2-5; weak D call: TRBD2 (6 bases). Between the trimmed V and J ends, which lost 5 bases and 5 bases, there was a span of 17 bases. The CDR3 covers 15 residues. Germline lookup yields CDR1 KGHDR and CDR2 SFDVKD. CDR3 loop: CATSVGGTGGETQYF. In DNA, the CDR3 is TGTGCCACCAGTGTTGGCGGGACCGGAGGCGAGACCCAGTACTTC.

The chain uses TRBV5-4 and TRBJ1-5; no reliable D call. CDR1 is SGHNT, CDR2 YYREEE, per germline (reference sequence). V lost 1 base, J lost 2 bases, and 13 bases lay in between. The CDR3 spans 16 residues. The CDR3 DNA is TGTGCCAGCAGCTTGTCAACAGTTTGGGGCAATCAGCCCCAGCATTTT. Translation gives CASSLSTVWGNQPQHF.

The J gene is TRBJ2-3, the V gene TRBV20-1; 7 bases agree with TRBD2. V lost 3 bases, J lost 8 bases, and 5 bases stayed unmatched. This CDR3 is 12 amino acids long. Germline CDR1 reads DFQATT; CDR2 reads SNEGSKA (reference sequence). CDR3 DNA: TGCAGTGCTAGTGTAGTAGCGGGTACGCAGTATTTT. This sequence encodes CSASVVAGTQYF.